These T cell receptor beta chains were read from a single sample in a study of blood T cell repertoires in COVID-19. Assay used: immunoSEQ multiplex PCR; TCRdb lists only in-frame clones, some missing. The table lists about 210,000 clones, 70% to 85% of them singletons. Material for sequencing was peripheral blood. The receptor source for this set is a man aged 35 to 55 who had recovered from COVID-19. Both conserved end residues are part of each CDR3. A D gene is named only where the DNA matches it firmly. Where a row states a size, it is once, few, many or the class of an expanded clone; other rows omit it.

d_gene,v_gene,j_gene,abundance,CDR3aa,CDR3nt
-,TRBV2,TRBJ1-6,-,CASELQGLRSLHF,TGTGCCAGTGAGTTACAGGGTTTGAGGTCCCTCCACTTT
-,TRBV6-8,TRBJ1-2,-,CASSYSYRYGYTF,TGTGCCAGCAGTTACTCGTACAGGTATGGCTACACCTTC
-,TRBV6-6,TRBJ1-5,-,CASSPELQPQHF,TGTGCCAGCAGTCCCGAACTACAGCCCCAGCATTTT
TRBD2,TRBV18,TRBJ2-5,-,CASSPASGVLQETQYF,TGTGCCAGCTCACCGGCTAGCGGGGTTCTCCAAGAGACCCAGTACTTC
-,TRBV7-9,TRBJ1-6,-,CASSLTWGSSESPLHF,TGTGCCAGCAGCTTAACCTGGGGCTCCTCGGAATCACCCCTCCACTTT
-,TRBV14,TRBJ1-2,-,CASSLTGSVATNYGYTF,TGTGCCAGCAGCCTTACCGGGTCTGTCGCGACTAACTATGGCTACACCTTC
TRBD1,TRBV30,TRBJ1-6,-,CAWQELGTGWSPLHF,TGTGCCTGGCAGGAACTCGGGACAGGGTGGTCACCCCTCCACTTT
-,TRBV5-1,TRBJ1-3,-,CASSLEGLHENTIYF,TGCGCCAGCAGCTTGGAGGGGTTGCATGAAAACACCATATATTTT
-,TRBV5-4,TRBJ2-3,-,CASSKGTGGPGTDTQYF,TGTGCCAGCAGCAAGGGGACGGGGGGCCCCGGCACAGATACGCAGTATTTT
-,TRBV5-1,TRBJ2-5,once,CASSISVPANQETQYF,TGCGCCAGCAGCATTTCCGTGCCAGCGAACCAAGAGACCCAGTACTTC
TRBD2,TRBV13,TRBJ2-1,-,CASSLVAGGSDEQFF,TGTGCCAGCAGCTTAGTTGCGGGGGGGAGCGATGAGCAGTTCTTC
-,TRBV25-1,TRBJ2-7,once,CASSGQIVPYEQYF,TGTGCCAGCAGTGGACAGATTGTCCCCTACGAGCAGTACTTC
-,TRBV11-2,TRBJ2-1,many,CASSFRGDKSYNEQFF,TGTGCCAGCAGCTTCCGGGGGGACAAATCCTACAATGAGCAGTTCTTC
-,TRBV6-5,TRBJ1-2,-,CASSRTEFGGYTF,TGTGCCAGCAGCCGGACAGAGTTCGGTGGCTACACCTTC
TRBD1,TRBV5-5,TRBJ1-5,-,CASSFRDRANQPQHF,TGTGCCAGCAGCTTCCGGGACAGGGCTAATCAGCCCCAGCATTTT
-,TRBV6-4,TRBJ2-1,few,CASSAGVGADSNEQFF,TGTGCCAGCAGTGCAGGAGTCGGTGCGGACAGCAATGAGCAGTTCTTC
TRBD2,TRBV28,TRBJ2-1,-,CASSPLYGLAGEGAYNEQFF,TGTGCCAGCAGTCCCCTCTACGGACTAGCGGGAGAGGGGGCCTACAATGAGCAGTTCTTC
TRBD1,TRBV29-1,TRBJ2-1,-,CSVNKDRPAYNEQFF,TGCAGCGTCAACAAGGACAGGCCGGCCTACAATGAGCAGTTCTTC
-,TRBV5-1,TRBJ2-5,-,CASSLGSQGTQYF,TGCGCCAGCAGCTTGGGGAGTCAGGGGACCCAGTACTTC
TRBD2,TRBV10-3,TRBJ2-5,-,CAIGRGSGTGETQYF,TGTGCCATCGGGAGGGGTAGCGGGACGGGGGAGACCCAGTACTTC
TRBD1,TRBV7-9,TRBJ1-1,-,CASSLDRGRAEAFF,TGTGCCAGCAGCTTAGACAGGGGTCGGGCTGAAGCTTTCTTT
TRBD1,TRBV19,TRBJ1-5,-,CASSIRDRGNQPQHF,TGTGCCAGTAGTATCCGGGACAGGGGCAATCAGCCCCAGCATTTT
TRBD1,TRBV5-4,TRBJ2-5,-,CASSLAQGAQETQYF,TGTGCCAGCAGCTTGGCTCAGGGGGCCCAAGAGACCCAGTACTTC
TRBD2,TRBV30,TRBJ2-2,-,CAWTGSGRAQWELFF,TGTGCCTGGACCGGGAGCGGGAGGGCCCAATGGGAGCTGTTTTTT
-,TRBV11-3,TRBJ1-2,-,CASSLRGGYGYTF,TGTGCCAGCAGCCTCCGGGGTGGCTATGGCTACACCTTC
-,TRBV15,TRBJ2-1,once,CATSRGNRDYNEQFF,TGTGCCACCAGCAGAGGAAATCGGGATTACAATGAGCAGTTCTTC
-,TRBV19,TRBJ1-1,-,CASSIGRGTEAFF,TGTGCCAGTAGTATAGGGAGGGGCACTGAAGCTTTCTTT
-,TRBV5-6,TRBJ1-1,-,CASSLRGEAFF,TGTGCCAGCAGCTTGAGAGGAGAAGCTTTCTTT
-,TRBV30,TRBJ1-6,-,CAWSVGQVSSPLHF,TGTGCCTGGAGTGTCGGACAAGTCAGCTCACCCCTCCACTTT
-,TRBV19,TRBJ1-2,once,CASRQSFYGYTF,TGTGCCAGTAGACAGAGTTTTTATGGCTACACCTTC
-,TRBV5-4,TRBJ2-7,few,CASSSGTNYEQYF,TGTGCCAGCAGCTCCGGGACAAACTACGAGCAGTACTTC
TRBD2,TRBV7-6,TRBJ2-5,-,CASSTTSGRAGETQYF,TGTGCCAGCAGCACCACTAGCGGGAGGGCCGGGGAGACCCAGTACTTC
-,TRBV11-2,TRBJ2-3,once,CASSPIPGVSDTQYF,TGTGCCAGCAGCCCGATCCCGGGGGTGTCAGATACGCAGTATTTT
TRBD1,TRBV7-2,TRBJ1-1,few,CASSPNRGYTEAFF,TGTGCCAGCAGCCCAAACAGGGGCTACACTGAAGCTTTCTTT
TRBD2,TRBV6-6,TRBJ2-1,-,CASSYPGRAFDEQFF,TGTGCCAGCAGTTATCCCGGGAGGGCCTTCGATGAGCAGTTCTTC
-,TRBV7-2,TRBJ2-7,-,CASSLVSGYEQYF,TGTGCCAGCAGCTTAGTCTCGGGATACGAGCAGTACTTC
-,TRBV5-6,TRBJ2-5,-,CASSLSETQYF,TGTGCCAGCAGCTTGTCGGAGACCCAGTACTTC
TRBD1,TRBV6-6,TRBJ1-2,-,CASSGGQGAHGYTF,TGTGCCAGCAGTGGGGGACAGGGGGCGCATGGCTACACCTTC
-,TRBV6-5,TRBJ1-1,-,CASSYGQSSLNGAFF,TGTGCCAGCAGTTATGGACAGTCCTCACTCAATGGGGCTTTCTTT
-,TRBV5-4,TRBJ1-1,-,CASSLASSEAFF,TGTGCCAGCAGCTTGGCCTCCTCCGAAGCTTTCTTT
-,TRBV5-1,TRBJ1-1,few,CASSLLGGNPEAFF,TGCGCCAGCAGCTTGCTCGGTGGTAACCCTGAAGCTTTCTTT
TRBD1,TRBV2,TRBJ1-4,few,CASRYRQGNEKLFF,TGTGCCAGCAGATACCGACAGGGTAATGAAAAACTGTTTTTT
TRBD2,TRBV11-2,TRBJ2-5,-,CASSAGGETQYF,TGTGCCAGCAGCGCGGGAGGAGAGACCCAGTACTTC
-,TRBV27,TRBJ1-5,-,CASSLWGRAAYSNQPQHF,TGTGCCAGCAGTTTATGGGGCAGGGCAGCTTATAGCAATCAGCCCCAGCATTTT
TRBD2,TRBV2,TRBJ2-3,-,CASRDYRTDTQYF,TGTGCCAGCCGGGACTATCGCACAGATACGCAGTATTTT
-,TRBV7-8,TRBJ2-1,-,CASSPVRAGPNNEQFF,TGTGCCAGCAGCCCAGTCCGTGCGGGACCAAACAATGAGCAGTTCTTC
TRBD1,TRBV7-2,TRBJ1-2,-,CASSLRTGYGYTF,TGTGCCAGCAGCCTAAGGACAGGTTATGGCTACACCTTC
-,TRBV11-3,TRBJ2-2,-,CASLAGQPNTGELFF,TGTGCCAGCTTAGCCGGACAGCCGAACACCGGGGAGCTGTTTTTT
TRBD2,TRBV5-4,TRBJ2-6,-,CASSSGTSGGASGANVLTF,TGTGCCAGCAGCTCAGGGACTAGCGGGGGGGCCTCTGGGGCCAACGTCCTGACTTTC